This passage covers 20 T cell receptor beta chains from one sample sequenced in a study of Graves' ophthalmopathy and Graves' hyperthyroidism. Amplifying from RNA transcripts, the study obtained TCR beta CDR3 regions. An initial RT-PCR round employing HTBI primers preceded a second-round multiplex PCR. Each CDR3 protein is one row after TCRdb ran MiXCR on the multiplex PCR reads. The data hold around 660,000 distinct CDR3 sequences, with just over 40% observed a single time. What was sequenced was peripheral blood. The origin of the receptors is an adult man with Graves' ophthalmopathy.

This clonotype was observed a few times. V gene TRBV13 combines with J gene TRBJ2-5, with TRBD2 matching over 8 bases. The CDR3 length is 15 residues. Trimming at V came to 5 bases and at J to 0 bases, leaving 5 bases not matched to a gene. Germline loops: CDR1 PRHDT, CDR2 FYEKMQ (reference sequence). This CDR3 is CASSQAGGDQETQYF. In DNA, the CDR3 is TGTGCCAGCAGCCAGGCGGGGGGAGACCAAGAGACCCAGTACTTC.

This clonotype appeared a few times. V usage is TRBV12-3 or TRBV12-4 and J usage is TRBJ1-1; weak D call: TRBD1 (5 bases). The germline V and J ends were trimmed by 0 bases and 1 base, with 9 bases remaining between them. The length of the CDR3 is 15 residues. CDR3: CASSLAQGRNTEAFF. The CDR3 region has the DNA TGTGCCAGCAGTTTAGCCCAGGGTCGGAACACTGAAGCTTTCTTT.

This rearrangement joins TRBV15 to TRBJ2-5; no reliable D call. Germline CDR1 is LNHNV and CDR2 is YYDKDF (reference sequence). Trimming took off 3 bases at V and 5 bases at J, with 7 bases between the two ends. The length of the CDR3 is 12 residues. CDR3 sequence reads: CATSSPGETQYF. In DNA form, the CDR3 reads TGTGCCACCAGCAGCCCCGGGGAGACCCAGTACTTC.

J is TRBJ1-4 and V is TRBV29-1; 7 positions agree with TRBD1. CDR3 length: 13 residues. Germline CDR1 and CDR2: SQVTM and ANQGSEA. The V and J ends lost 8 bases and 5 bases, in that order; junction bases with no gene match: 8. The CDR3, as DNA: TGCAGCAGCTCGGGACAGCTAAATGAAAAACTGTTTTTT. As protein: CSSSGQLNEKLFF. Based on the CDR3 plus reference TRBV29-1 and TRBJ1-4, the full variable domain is SAVISQKPSRDICQRGTSLTIQCQVDSQVTMMFWYRQQPGQSLTLIATANQGSEATYESGFVIDKFPISRPNLTFSTLTVSNMSPEDSSIYLCSSSGQLNEKLFFGSGTQLSVL.

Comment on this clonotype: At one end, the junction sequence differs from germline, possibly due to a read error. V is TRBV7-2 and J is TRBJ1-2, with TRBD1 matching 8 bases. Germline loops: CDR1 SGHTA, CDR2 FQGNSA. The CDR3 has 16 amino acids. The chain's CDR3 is CASSQDSGQGGGGYTF. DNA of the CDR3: TGCGCCAGCAGCCAGGACTCCGGACAGGGTGGGGGTGGCTACACCTTC. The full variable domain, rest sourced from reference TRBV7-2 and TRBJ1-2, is GAGVSQSPSNKVTEKGKDVELRCDPISGHTALYWYRQSLGQGLEFLIYFQGNSAPDKSGLPSDRFSAERTGGSVSTLTIQRTQQEDSAVYLCASSQDSGQGGGGYTFGSGTRLTVV.

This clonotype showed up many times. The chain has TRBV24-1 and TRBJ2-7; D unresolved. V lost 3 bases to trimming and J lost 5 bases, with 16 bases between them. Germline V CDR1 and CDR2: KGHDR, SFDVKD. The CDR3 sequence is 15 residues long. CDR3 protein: CATSDNKALKDEQYF. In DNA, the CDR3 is TGTGCCACCAGTGATAACAAGGCTCTAAAGGACGAGCAGTACTTC.

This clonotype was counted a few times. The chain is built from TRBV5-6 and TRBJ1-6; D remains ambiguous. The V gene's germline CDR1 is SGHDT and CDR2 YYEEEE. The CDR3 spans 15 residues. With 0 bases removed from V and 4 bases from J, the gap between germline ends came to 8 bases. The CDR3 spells CASSLVAEYNSPLHF. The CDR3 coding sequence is TGTGCCAGCAGCTTGGTCGCAGAGTATAATTCACCCCTCCACTTT.

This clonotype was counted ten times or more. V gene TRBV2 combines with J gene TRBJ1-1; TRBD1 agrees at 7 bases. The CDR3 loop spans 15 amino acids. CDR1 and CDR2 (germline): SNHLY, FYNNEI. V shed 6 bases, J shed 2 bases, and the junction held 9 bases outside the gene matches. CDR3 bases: TGTGCCAGCAGGGAGACAGGGAGTATCAACACTGAAGCTTTCTTT. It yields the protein CASRETGSINTEAFF.

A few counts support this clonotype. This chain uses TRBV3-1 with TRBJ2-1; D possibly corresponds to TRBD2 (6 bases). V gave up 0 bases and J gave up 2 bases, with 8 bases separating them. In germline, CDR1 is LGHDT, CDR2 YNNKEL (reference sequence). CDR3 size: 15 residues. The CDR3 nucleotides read TGTGCCAGCAGCCAAGAGGGGAGGACCTACAATGAGCAGTTCTTC. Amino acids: CASSQEGRTYNEQFF.

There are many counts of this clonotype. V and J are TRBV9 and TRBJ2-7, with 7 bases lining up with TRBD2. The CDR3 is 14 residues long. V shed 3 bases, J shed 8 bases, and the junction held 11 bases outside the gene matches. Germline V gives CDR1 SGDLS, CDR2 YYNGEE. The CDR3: CASSGLADLRKQYF. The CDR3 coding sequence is TGTGCCAGCAGCGGCCTAGCGGATTTACGGAAGCAGTACTTC.

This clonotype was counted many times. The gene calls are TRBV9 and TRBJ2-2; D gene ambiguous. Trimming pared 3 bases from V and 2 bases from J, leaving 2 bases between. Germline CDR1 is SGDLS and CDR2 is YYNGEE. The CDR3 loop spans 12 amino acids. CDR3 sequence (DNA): TGTGCCAGCAGCGCTAACACCGGGGAGCTGTTTTTT. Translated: CASSANTGELFF.

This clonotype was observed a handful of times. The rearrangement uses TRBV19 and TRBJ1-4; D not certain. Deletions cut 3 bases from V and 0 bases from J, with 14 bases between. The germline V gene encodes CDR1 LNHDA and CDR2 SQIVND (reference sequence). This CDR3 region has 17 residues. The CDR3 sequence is CASSIVGLSATNEKLFF. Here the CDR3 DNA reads TGTGCCAGTAGTATCGTTGGCCTCTCTGCAACTAATGAAAAACTGTTTTTT.

The DNA of the CDR3 is TGTGCCATCCCGCCCTGTGGGAGAACCGTAGGGTACTTC. It translates to CAIPPCGRTVGYF. The rearrangement links TRBV12-3 or TRBV12-4 to TRBJ2-5; possibly TRBD2 for D (5 bases). The CDR3 extends over 13 amino acids. Trimming pared 10 bases from V and 13 bases from J, leaving 25 bases between.

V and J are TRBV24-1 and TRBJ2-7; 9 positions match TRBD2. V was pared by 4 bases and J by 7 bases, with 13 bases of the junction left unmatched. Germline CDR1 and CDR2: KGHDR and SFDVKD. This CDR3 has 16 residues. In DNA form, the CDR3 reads TGTGCCACCAGTGACCTTATAGCGGGAGACCACAATGAGCAGTACTTC. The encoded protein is CATSDLIAGDHNEQYF.

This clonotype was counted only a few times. CDR3 DNA: TGTGCCAGCAGTTACGCTTACAGGGAGAACACTGAAGCTTTCTTT. Translation: CASSYAYRENTEAFF. The chain employs TRBV6-6 and TRBJ1-1; D may be TRBD1 (6 bases). V lost 2 bases to trimming and J lost 1 base, with 11 bases between them. The CDR3 is 15 residues long. In germline, CDR1 is MNHNY, CDR2 SVGAGI (reference sequence).

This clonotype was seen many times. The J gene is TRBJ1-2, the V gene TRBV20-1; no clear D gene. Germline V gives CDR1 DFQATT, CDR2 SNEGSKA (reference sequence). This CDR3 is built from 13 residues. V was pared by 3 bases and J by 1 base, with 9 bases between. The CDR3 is CSASDNFNYGYTF. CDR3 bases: TGCAGTGCTAGTGACAATTTTAACTATGGCTACACCTTC.

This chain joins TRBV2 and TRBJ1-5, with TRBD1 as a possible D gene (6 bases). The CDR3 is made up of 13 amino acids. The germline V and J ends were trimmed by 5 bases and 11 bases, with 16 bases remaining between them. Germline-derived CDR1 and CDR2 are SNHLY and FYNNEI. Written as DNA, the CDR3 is TGTGCCAGCAGTTTAAGGTCAGGGGAGGCCCAGCATTTT. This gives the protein CASSLRSGEAQHF. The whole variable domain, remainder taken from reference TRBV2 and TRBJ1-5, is EPEVTQTPSHQVTQMGQEVILRCVPISNHLYFYWYRQILGQKVEFLVSFYNNEISEKSEIFDDQFSVERPDGSNFTLKIRSTKLEDSAMYFCASSLRSGEAQHFGDGTRLSIL.

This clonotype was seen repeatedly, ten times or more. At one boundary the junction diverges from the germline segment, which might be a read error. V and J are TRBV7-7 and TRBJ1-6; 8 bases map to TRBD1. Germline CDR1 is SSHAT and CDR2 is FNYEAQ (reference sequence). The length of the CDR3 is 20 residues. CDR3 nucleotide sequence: TGTGCTAGCAGCTTGGCACCGGGACAGGCCCTGCTCCTAGTTAATTCACCCCTCCACTTT. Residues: CASSLAPGQALLLVNSPLHF.

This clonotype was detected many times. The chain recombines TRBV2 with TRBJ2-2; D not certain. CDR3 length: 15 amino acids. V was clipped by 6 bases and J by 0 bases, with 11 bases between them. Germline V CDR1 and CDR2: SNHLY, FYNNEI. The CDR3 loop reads CASRLPRSNTGELFF. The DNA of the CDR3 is TGTGCCAGCAGATTACCCAGGTCGAACACCGGGGAGCTGTTTTTT.

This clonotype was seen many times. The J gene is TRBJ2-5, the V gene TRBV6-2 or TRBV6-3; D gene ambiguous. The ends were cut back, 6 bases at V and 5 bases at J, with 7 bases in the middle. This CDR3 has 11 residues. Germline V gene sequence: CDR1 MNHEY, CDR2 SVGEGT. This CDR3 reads CASSSHETQYF. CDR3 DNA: TGTGCCAGCAGCTCGCACGAGACCCAGTACTTC.